The 18 T cell receptor beta chains reported below all come from one sample, sequenced in a study of T cells after yellow fever vaccination. Via MiXCR, TCRdb re-called the 5' RACE reads, giving one row per CDR3 protein. The table lists about 200,000 distinct CDR3 sequences, more than 3% of them singletons. This sample comprised CD4+ T cells sorted from PBMCs, obtained 10 days after the yellow fever booster vaccination. The receptors shown here come from a man aged 18-30 years who received the YFV17D yellow fever vaccine.

This clonotype has ten or more counts. The gene calls are TRBV5-1 and TRBJ2-1; a weak D match, TRBD1 (5 bases). V dropped 4 bases and J dropped 6 bases, with 17 bases sitting between them. The CDR3 is made up of 15 amino acids. CDR1 is SGHRS and CDR2 is YFSETQ in the germline V gene. This CDR3 reads CASSLSGMGGNEQFF. In DNA, the CDR3 is TGCGCCAGCAGCCTTTCAGGGATGGGTGGCAATGAGCAGTTCTTC.

This clonotype was observed a few times. The chain is built from TRBV11-2 and TRBJ1-1; D uncertain. Trimming took off 5 bases at V and 0 bases at J, with 16 bases between the two ends. The CDR3 contains 16 residues. CDR1 and CDR2 from the germline V gene are SGHAT and FQNNGV. CDR3 region: CASSPRLGRVNTEAFF. The DNA for the CDR3 is TGTGCCAGCAGCCCCCGCCTGGGGAGAGTGAACACTGAAGCTTTCTTT.

This clonotype occurred a few times. This chain links TRBV10-1 with TRBJ2-3; 7 positions agree with TRBD1. Germline trimming cut 4 bases from V and 7 bases from J; bases unmatched to any gene: 8. Germline V gene sequence: CDR1 WNHNN, CDR2 SYGVQD (reference sequence). The CDR3 contains 14 residues. CDR3 loop: CASSAQQGGYTQYF. CDR3 nucleotides: TGCGCCAGCAGTGCACAACAAGGGGGCTATACGCAGTATTTT.

This clonotype was seen a few times. The CDR3 region is CASTVANLNTEAFF. Written as DNA, the CDR3 is TGTGCCAGCACGGTGGCAAATCTGAACACTGAAGCTTTCTTT. V and J are TRBV12-3 or TRBV12-4 and TRBJ1-1; D call uncertain. Deletions cut 7 bases from V and 0 bases from J, with 12 bases between. CDR3 length: 14 residues.

The rearrangement uses TRBV6-6 and TRBJ2-5, with D perhaps TRBD2 (6 bases). The germline gives CDR1 MNHNY, CDR2 SVGAGI (reference sequence). V lost 7 bases and J lost 2, with 14 bases in between. The CDR3 totals 14 residues. This CDR3 is CASTSTREQETQYF. The CDR3 DNA reads TGTGCCAGCACCTCGACTAGGGAGCAAGAGACCCAGTACTTC.

This clonotype was observed many times. The chain carries TRBV7-6 and TRBJ2-5; D call uncertain. Trimming cost V 3 bases and J 1 base, with 6 bases left between them. CDR3 length: 13 residues. The germline V gene has CDR1 SGHVS and CDR2 FNYEAQ. The CDR3 loop is CASSLAVQETQYF. CDR3 in DNA: TGTGCCAGCAGCTTGGCAGTCCAAGAGACCCAGTACTTC.

A few counts support this clonotype. The chain is built from TRBV6-5 and TRBJ2-7, with D perhaps matching TRBD1 (8 bases). Germline assignment: CDR1 MNHEY and CDR2 SVGAGI. The V and J ends lost 10 bases and 4 bases respectively, with 23 bases between them. CDR3 size: 15 residues. The CDR3 loop is CATGKWNRGGYEQYF. The CDR3 coding sequence is TGTGCCACCGGGAAGTGGAACAGGGGGGGGTACGAGCAGTACTTC.

In DNA form, the CDR3 reads TGTGCCAGCAGTTACCTGGGGGGCGTGAGGACTGAAGCTTTCTTT. Protein product: CASSYLGGVRTEAFF. This chain links TRBV6-2 or TRBV6-3 with TRBJ1-1; TRBD1 might be the D (6 bases). V was clipped by 2 bases and J by 5 bases, with 15 bases between them. Germline V CDR1 and CDR2: MNHEY, SVGEGT. The CDR3 has 15 amino acids.

This clonotype was counted at least ten times. The rearrangement joins TRBV6-1 to TRBJ1-1, with 9 bases lining up with TRBD1. Germline V gives CDR1 MNHNS, CDR2 SASEGT. The CDR3 has 13 residues. Unmatched junction bases numbered 6, after V lost 10 bases and J lost 3 bases. In nucleotides, the CDR3 is TGTGCCACCCGGACAGGGGTGTACACTGAAGCTTTCTTT. Translation gives CATRTGVYTEAFF.

This clonotype has at least ten counts. The gene calls are TRBV2 and TRBJ1-2; D gene uncertain. The CDR3 totals 15 residues. CDR1 and CDR2 (germline): SNHLY, FYNNEI. Between the trimmed V and J ends, which lost 4 bases and 2 bases, there was a span of 14 bases. Written as DNA, the CDR3 is TGTGCCAGCAGTGTCATGCGGAGGCAGAACTATGGCTACACCTTC. It specifies CASSVMRRQNYGYTF.

This clonotype was observed at least ten times. This chain joins TRBV12-3 or TRBV12-4 and TRBJ1-2; no firm D call. The CDR3 contains 14 residues. The V gene lost 2 bases and the J gene lost 8 bases, with 15 bases spanning the gap. CDR3 nucleotide sequence: TGTGCCAGCAGTTTAATGAGTGATATCAGCGGCTACACCTTC. Amino acids: CASSLMSDISGYTF.

In its sample, this clonotype was seen a few times. The J gene is TRBJ2-7, the V gene TRBV6-2 or TRBV6-3; 8 bases map to TRBD1. The CDR3 is 17 amino acids. Germline V lookup: CDR1 MNHEY, CDR2 SVGEGT. J gave up 2 bases and V 0 bases, and 9 bases lay outside the gene matches. The CDR3 is CASSYSRDRHSTYEQYF. The CDR3 bases are TGTGCCAGCAGTTACTCCCGGGACAGGCACTCCACCTACGAGCAGTACTTC.

This clonotype was observed a few times. This chain uses TRBV29-1 with TRBJ2-7, with D perhaps matching TRBD2 (5 bases). The CDR3 spans 12 residues. Germline V gene lookup returns CDR1 SQVTM and CDR2 ANQGSEA. The V and J ends lost 2 bases and 9 bases respectively, with 14 bases between them. For the CDR3, the DNA is TGCAGCGTTGAAATCAGGCCCCGGGGGCAGTACTTC. This codes for CSVEIRPRGQYF.

This clonotype was seen ten or more times. The J gene is TRBJ2-2, the V gene TRBV6-1, with D possibly being TRBD2 (6 bases). Trimming cost V 5 bases and J 1 base, with 11 bases left between them. Per germline, CDR1 MNHNS and CDR2 SASEGT. The CDR3 has 15 residues. The CDR3 DNA reads as TGTGCCAGCAGTCCCGGGACTTTGAACACCGGGGAGCTGTTTTTT. Encoded protein: CASSPGTLNTGELFF.

This clonotype has at least ten counts. J is TRBJ2-3 and V is TRBV5-1; 8 bases align to TRBD1. The germline gives CDR1 SGHRS, CDR2 YFSETQ. CDR3 length: 14 residues. Unmatched junction bases numbered 6, after V lost 5 bases and J lost 4 bases. The chain's CDR3 is CASSDVQGADTQYF. CDR3 DNA: TGCGCCAGCAGTGACGTACAGGGGGCAGATACGCAGTATTTT.

This clonotype was seen many times. The CDR3 coding sequence is TGTGCCAGCCTGACAGGGGGAGAGACCCAGTACTTC. Its translation: CASLTGGETQYF. The chain combines TRBV6-1 with TRBJ2-5, with TRBD1 matching over 9 bases. Trimming cost V 8 bases and J 4 bases; bases outside gene matches: 2. Germline V gene lookup returns CDR1 MNHNS and CDR2 SASEGT. The CDR3 totals 12 residues.

This clonotype was picked up many times. This sequence joins TRBV4-3 and TRBJ1-2; weak D call: TRBD1 (6 bases). V was trimmed by 11 bases and J by 4 bases, leaving 11 bases between them. The germline gives CDR1 LGHNA, CDR2 YSLEER. CDR3 length equals 11 residues. In DNA form, the CDR3 reads TGCGCCGGGGGCGGTGGCTATGGCTACACCTTC. Its translation: CAGGGGYGYTF.

This clonotype was observed a few times. This chain joins TRBV7-2 and TRBJ1-5, with TRBD1 matching 10 bases. The junction had 6 bases not matched to a gene; V was cut back by 5 bases and J by 5 bases. Germline V CDR1 and CDR2: SGHTA, FQGNSA. CDR3 length equals 15 residues. The CDR3 loop is CASSRAGTGDQPQHF. The CDR3 DNA sequence: TGTGCCAGCAGCCGAGCCGGGACAGGGGATCAGCCCCAGCATTTT. Combining the CDR3 with reference TRBV7-2 and TRBJ1-5 gives the whole variable domain GAGVSQSPSNKVTEKGKDVELRCDPISGHTALYWYRQSLGQGLEFLIYFQGNSAPDKSGLPSDRFSAERTGGSVSTLTIQRTQQEDSAVYLCASSRAGTGDQPQHFGDGTRLSIL.